Following are 11 T cell receptor beta chains from one sample sequenced in a study of T cells in women clearing cervical HPV infection. Here immunoSEQ multiplex PCR was the method, and the copy in TCRdb shows in-frame clones only, minus some. The sample has more than 20,000 clones. The sample consisted of blood buffy coat. Source of these receptors: a woman between 18 and 75 years old with a cervical HPV16 infection that either progressed to CIN3+ or cleared (not recorded which).

About this clone itself: Read data end 3 residues before the CDR3 end; the end is taken from the germline J gene. The rearrangement joins TRBV15 to TRBJ2-7; 13 nucleotides agree with TRBD2. Germline V lookup: CDR1 LNHNV, CDR2 YYDKDF (reference sequence). Trimming took 1 base from V and 2 from J; bases not matched to a gene: 14. This CDR3 is 20 amino acids long. The CDR3 spells CATSRGRIRTSGGFTYEQYF. The part of the CDR3 DNA that was read is TGTGCCACCAGCAGAGGTCGGATAAGGACTAGCGGGGGATTTACCTACGAG. Filled out from reference TRBV15 and TRBJ2-7, the complete variable domain reads DAMVIQNPRYQVTQFGKPVTLSCSQTLNHNVMYWYQQKSSQAPKLLFHYYDKDFNNEADTPDNFQSRRPNTSFCFLDIRSPGLGDTAMYLCATSRGRIRTSGGFTYEQYFGPGTRLTVT.

As regards this clone: Read sequence stops 3 residues before the CDR3 end, and the germline J gene provides the missing end. The rearrangement links TRBV6-2 or TRBV6-3 to TRBJ2-7; 9 bases fit TRBD1. The germline V gene encodes CDR1 MNHEY and CDR2 SVGEGT. This CDR3 has 13 residues. V shed 7 bases, J shed 1 base, and the junction held 2 bases outside the gene matches. The CDR3 loop reads CASTGQGSYEQYF. The CDR3 DNA, read in part, is TGTGCCAGCACCGGACAGGGGTCCTACGAG.

Comments on this clone: The read ends 3 residues shy of where the CDR3 ends; the end is completed using the germline J gene. This chain links TRBV7-9 with TRBJ2-4, with D possibly matching TRBD1 (6 bases). CDR1 and CDR2 from the germline V gene are SEHNR and FQNEAQ (reference sequence). The CDR3 is 13 residues long. Partial CDR3 DNA: TGTGCCAGCAGCTTAGGGGGGCAACACGGT. This gives the protein CASSLGGQHG. The entire CDR3 sequence reads CASSLGGQHGQYF.

Concerning this clone itself: The CDR3 end is not reached by the read, which stops 3 residues before it; the germline J gene fills it in. The rearrangement links TRBV5-6 to TRBJ1-2; 10 bases map to TRBD1. Germline V gene data show CDR1 as SGHDT and CDR2 as YYEEEE. This CDR3 region has 14 residues. The CDR3 region is CASSQGQGQRDYTF. Partial CDR3 DNA: TGTGCCAGCAGCCAGGGACAGGGGCAAAGAGAC. Full variable domain (remainder filled in from reference TRBV5-6 and TRBJ1-2): DAGVTQSPTHLIKTRGQQVTLRCSPKSGHDTVSWYQQALGQGPQFIFQYYEEEERQRGNFPDRFSGHQFPNYSSELNVNALLLGDSALYLCASSQGQGQRDYTFGSGTRLTVV.

A remark on this clone: The missing CDR3 end, 3 residues past where the read stops, is filled in from the germline J gene. The chain uses TRBV11-1 and TRBJ2-7, with 11 bases fitting TRBD2. J lost 1 base, V lost 1 base, and 0 bases had no gene match. The CDR3 runs 15 residues. Germline CDR1 is SGHAT and CDR2 is FQDESV (reference sequence). The sequenced CDR3 bases are TGTGCCAGCAGCTTAGGACTAGCGGGGTCCTACGAG. It is translated as CASSLGLAGSYE. The whole CDR3 reads CASSLGLAGSYEQYF.

Comments on this clone: The CDR3 extends 3 residues past the end of the read, so its final part is completed from the germline J gene. V is TRBV30 and J is TRBJ1-5; D possibly corresponds to TRBD1 (5 bases). Looked up from germline, CDR1 is GTSNPN and CDR2 is SVGIG (reference sequence). V was cut by 4 bases and J by 6 bases, with 10 bases left in between. The CDR3 spans 12 residues. The covered CDR3 bases are TGTGCCTGGACCACAGGAGCTCAGCCC. Encoded protein: CAWTTGAQP. The complete CDR3 sequence is CAWTTGAQPQHF. Based on the CDR3 plus reference TRBV30 and TRBJ1-5, the full variable domain is SQTIHQWPATLVQPVGSPLSLECTVEGTSNPNLYWYRQAAGRGLQLLFYSVGIGQISSEVPQNLSASRPQDRQFILSSKKLLLSDSGFYLCAWTTGAQPQHFGDGTRLSIL.

Points on this clone: Read data end 3 residues before the CDR3 end; the end is taken from the germline J gene. The chain uses TRBV29-1 and TRBJ1-4; maybe TRBD1 (5 bases). Per germline, CDR1 SQVTM and CDR2 ANQGSEA. CDR3 size: 14 residues. V was clipped by 7 bases and J by 4 bases, with 16 bases between them. The covered CDR3 bases are TGCAGCGCCTTCTACCGGGACTTTAATGAAAAA. Translated, it gives CSAFYRDFNEK. In full, the CDR3 reads CSAFYRDFNEKLFF. Together with reference TRBV29-1 and TRBJ1-4, the CDR3 gives the full variable domain: SAVISQKPSRDICQRGTSLTIQCQVDSQVTMMFWYRQQPGQSLTLIATANQGSEATYESGFVIDKFPISRPNLTFSTLTVSNMSPEDSSIYLCSAFYRDFNEKLFFGSGTQLSVL.

On this clone: The sequence runs out 3 residues before the end of the CDR3; the remainder is reconstructed from the germline J gene. The chain employs TRBV5-6 and TRBJ2-2; possible D gene TRBD1, 5 bases. The ends were cut back, 1 base at V and 2 bases at J, with 9 bases in the middle. The CDR3 sequence is 15 residues long. In germline, CDR1 is SGHDT, CDR2 YYEEEE. The chain's CDR3 is CASSLQGGNTGELFF. CDR3 bases read: TGTGCCAGCAGCTTGCAGGGTGGAAACACCGGGGAG. The full variable domain, rest sourced from reference TRBV5-6 and TRBJ2-2, is DAGVTQSPTHLIKTRGQQVTLRCSPKSGHDTVSWYQQALGQGPQFIFQYYEEEERQRGNFPDRFSGHQFPNYSSELNVNALLLGDSALYLCASSLQGGNTGELFFGEGSRLTVL.

CDR3 amino acids: CASSISRSPYNEQFF. Partial CDR3 DNA: TGTGCCAGTAGTATTTCCCGGTCCCCCTACAATGAG. The chain uses TRBV19 and TRBJ2-1; D is uncertain. Read sequence stops 3 residues before the CDR3 end, and the germline J gene provides the missing end. The V end lost 3 bases, the J end lost 2 bases, and 11 bases lay between the germline ends. CDR1 and CDR2 from the germline V gene are LNHDA and SQIVND (reference sequence). The CDR3 totals 15 residues.

A note on this clone: The read falls 3 residues short of the CDR3 end, and the missing part is taken from the germline J gene. J is TRBJ1-3 and V is TRBV20-1; weak D call: TRBD1 (5 bases). The CDR3 extends over 13 amino acids. V lost 5 bases and J 3 bases, leaving 11 bases between the germline ends. Germline values: CDR1 DFQATT, CDR2 SNEGSKA (reference sequence). The CDR3 sequence: CSAGGGDGNTIYF. The part of the CDR3 DNA that was read is TGCAGTGCTGGGGGGGGTGATGGAAACACC.

In the case of this clone: The read terminates 3 residues ahead of where the CDR3 ends, so the germline J gene completes it. The V call is TRBV2, the J call TRBJ2-7; 8 bases map to TRBD1. CDR3 length equals 13 residues. Germline V gives CDR1 SNHLY, CDR2 FYNNEI. With V trimmed by 3 bases and J by 6 bases, 4 bases remained unmatched. Partial CDR3 DNA: TGTGCCAGCAGTGATACGACAGGGGCCGAG. Its protein is CASSDTTGAE. The CDR3 reads in full as CASSDTTGAEQYF.